Following are 16 T cell receptor beta chains from one sample sequenced in a study of blood T cells in healthy people across ages. A sample-barcoded 5' primer and a J-beta primer mix were used in a second PCR of roughly 7 to 11 cycles. TCRdb independently ran MiXCR on the 5' RACE reads; one entry per CDR3 protein. This table holds 1.5 million to 2 million distinct CDR3 sequences, 40% to 55% found once. The sequenced sample was blood. Receptor source: a woman aged 40 to 49 in good health.

This clonotype was recorded a few times. The genes are TRBV12-3 or TRBV12-4 and TRBJ1-2; TRBD1 aligns across 11 bases. The junction had 12 bases not matched to a gene; V was cut back by 6 bases and J by 3 bases. This CDR3 spans 17 amino acids. DNA of the CDR3: TGTGCCAGCAGACATGGGACTGGACAGGGGGCATACTATGGCTACACCTTC. Protein product: CASRHGTGQGAYYGYTF.

The rearrangement uses TRBV28 and TRBJ1-4; 7 bases map to TRBD1. The V gene's germline CDR1 is MDHEN and CDR2 SYDVKM. This CDR3 region has 14 residues. V shed 9 bases and J 7 bases; nucleotides not matched to a gene: 11. In DNA, the CDR3 is TGTGCCAGTCGAGGAAGGGGGCCGGGTGAAAAACTGTTTTTT. Its protein is CASRGRGPGEKLFF. The whole variable domain, remainder taken from reference TRBV28 and TRBJ1-4, is DVKVTQSSRYLVKRTGEKVFLECVQDMDHENMFWYRQDPGLGLRLIYFSYDVKMKEKGDIPEGYSVSREKKERFSLILESASTNQTSMYLCASRGRGPGEKLFFGSGTQLSVL.

This clonotype was found a few times. The genes are TRBV29-1 and TRBJ1-2, with D possibly TRBD1 on 6 matching bases. Germline V gene data show CDR1 as SQVTM and CDR2 as ANQGSEA. V lost 6 bases, J lost 4 bases, and 18 bases lay in between. The CDR3 runs 14 residues. CDR3 nucleotides: TGCAGCGTAGACAGGTCCTCGAGGGGCTATGGCTACACCTTC. Translating it yields CSVDRSSRGYGYTF. Complete variable domain (other parts from reference TRBV29-1 and TRBJ1-2): SAVISQKPSRDICQRGTSLTIQCQVDSQVTMMFWYRQQPGQSLTLIATANQGSEATYESGFVIDKFPISRPNLTFSTLTVSNMSPEDSSIYLCSVDRSSRGYGYTFGSGTRLTVV.

V gene TRBV6-5 combines with J gene TRBJ2-7; 7 positions match TRBD1. Unmatched junction bases numbered 6, after V lost 5 bases and J lost 5 bases. Germline CDR1 and CDR2: MNHEY and SVGAGI. The CDR3 runs 13 residues. CDR3 DNA sequence: TGTGCCAGCAGTCGGGACAGCTTTAACGAGCAGTACTTC. Protein: CASSRDSFNEQYF.

The CDR3 DNA sequence: TGTGCCAGCAGCACCGGCCGCTCCGCCTATTACGGCGGTCAGCCCCAGCATTTT. This sequence encodes CASSTGRSAYYGGQPQHF. This rearrangement joins TRBV6-5 to TRBJ1-5; D unresolved. This CDR3 spans 18 amino acids. From germline, CDR1 is MNHEY and CDR2 SVGAGI. The V end was cut by 6 bases, the J end by 6 bases, with 27 bases between.

V usage is TRBV24-1 and J usage is TRBJ2-4, with TRBD1 matching over 10 bases. There are 18 residues in the CDR3. Looked up from germline, CDR1 is KGHDR and CDR2 is SFDVKD. Germline trimming cut 3 bases from V and 1 base from J; bases unmatched to any gene: 8. CDR3 in amino acids: CATSDPDSGQGAKNIQYF. CDR3 DNA sequence: TGTGCCACCAGTGATCCGGACTCGGGACAGGGGGCCAAAAACATTCAGTACTTC.

The V gene is TRBV20-1, the J gene TRBJ2-1, with a tentative D call TRBD2 (6 bases). This CDR3 is 14 amino acids long. Deletions cut 0 bases from V and 6 bases from J, with 12 bases between. Germline CDR1 reads DFQATT; CDR2 reads SNEGSKA (reference sequence). CDR3 bases: TGCAGTGCTAGAGATACGGGGGTGGGCAATGAGCAGTTCTTC. It codes for CSARDTGVGNEQFF.

This clonotype has only one observation. This chain joins TRBV6-1 and TRBJ1-1; 8 bases are shared with TRBD1. The CDR3 runs to 15 residues. The V gene's germline CDR1 is MNHNS and CDR2 SASEGT. Trimming took 2 bases from V and 4 from J; bases not matched to a gene: 6. This CDR3 is CASSEPRTGFTEAFF. In nucleotides, the CDR3 is TGTGCCAGCAGTGAACCCCGGACAGGGTTCACTGAAGCTTTCTTT.

V and J are TRBV20-1 and TRBJ1-4; D possibly corresponds to TRBD1 (6 bases). Germline V gene lookup returns CDR1 DFQATT and CDR2 SNEGSKA (reference sequence). This CDR3 is built from 12 residues. V gave up 6 bases and J gave up 5 bases, with 10 bases separating them. CDR3: CSAQGQNEKLFF. The CDR3, as DNA: TGCAGTGCCCAAGGACAGAATGAAAAACTGTTTTTT.

This clonotype was detected only once. V and J are TRBV7-9 and TRBJ1-2; 9 bases agree with TRBD1. J was trimmed by 3 bases and V by 3 bases; bases with no gene match: 8. CDR1 and CDR2 from the germline V gene are SEHNR and FQNEAQ (reference sequence). The CDR3 contains 16 residues. CDR3 nucleotides: TGTGCCAGCAGCTTGGCCGGGACAGGGATCTACTATGGCTACACCTTC. Translating gives CASSLAGTGIYYGYTF.

This sequence joins TRBV20-1 and TRBJ2-5; D is possibly TRBD1 (6 bases). V lost 3 bases to trimming and J lost 2 bases, with 10 bases between them. Germline CDR1 reads DFQATT; CDR2 reads SNEGSKA (reference sequence). The CDR3 is made up of 13 amino acids. The CDR3 nucleotides read TGCAGTGCTAGTGTAGGGGGACAAGAGACCCAGTACTTC. This encodes CSASVGGQETQYF.

There are a few counts of this clonotype. The J gene is TRBJ2-1, the V gene TRBV20-1; TRBD2 matches at 8 bases. The CDR3 totals 15 residues. V was pared by 2 bases and J by 9 bases, with 12 bases of the junction left unmatched. CDR1 is DFQATT, CDR2 SNEGSKA, per germline (reference sequence). CDR3 in amino acids: CSARFWRGVSVEQFF. CDR3 DNA: TGCAGTGCTAGATTTTGGCGGGGGGTTAGTGTTGAGCAGTTCTTC.

This CDR3 reads CSVKTGGIGYGYTF. Written as DNA, the CDR3 is TGCAGCGTTAAAACTGGGGGTATTGGCTATGGCTACACCTTC. V gene TRBV29-1 combines with J gene TRBJ1-2; weak D call: TRBD1 (5 bases). Trimming took off 5 bases at V and 4 bases at J, with 17 bases between the two ends. The CDR3 is 14 amino acids. Germline CDR1 SQVTM, CDR2 ANQGSEA.

This clonotype was seen a handful of times. The rearrangement uses TRBV5-1 and TRBJ2-1; 9 bases agree with TRBD1. Per the germline V gene, CDR1 is SGHRS and CDR2 is YFSETQ. This CDR3 has 15 residues. With V trimmed by 6 bases and J by 4 bases, 8 bases remained unmatched. The CDR3 sequence is CASISGQGQYNEQFF. For the CDR3, the DNA is TGCGCCAGCATATCGGGACAGGGACAGTACAATGAGCAGTTCTTC.

This clonotype was detected ten times or more. The DNA of the CDR3 is TGTGCCAGCAGCTTACTCGGACAGAAAGAGACCCAGTACTTC. Its protein is CASSLLGQKETQYF. The chain carries TRBV7-2 and TRBJ2-5; D may be TRBD1 (6 bases). Deletions cut 2 bases from V and 3 bases from J, with 10 bases between. Per the germline V gene, CDR1 is SGHTA and CDR2 is FQGNSA. The length of the CDR3 is 14 residues.

The V call is TRBV12-5, the J call TRBJ2-3, with a weak D call TRBD1 (6 bases). Germline CDR1 is LGHNT and CDR2 is FRNRAP. V was shortened by 0 bases and J by 2 bases, with 18 bases between the two germline ends. This CDR3 comprises 18 residues. This CDR3 is CASGLVIGQPIFTDTQYF. CDR3 sequence (DNA): TGTGCTAGTGGTTTGGTAATTGGACAGCCGATTTTCACAGATACGCAGTATTTT.